These 27 T cell receptor beta chains were all obtained from the same sample, sequenced in a study of T cells in Graves' hyperthyroidism and ophthalmopathy. RNA transcripts provided the source from which TCR beta CDR3 regions were amplified. When the TCR CDR3 underwent first-round RT-PCR, the HTBI primer set was used. TCRdb analysed the multiplex PCR reads with MiXCR anew, one entry per CDR3 protein. The profile shows hundreds of thousands of distinct CDR3 sequences, more than 30% of them singletons. Material for sequencing was blood. These receptors were collected from a man between 18 and 29 years old with Graves' hyperthyroidism.

V and J are TRBV29-1 and TRBJ1-1; D uncertain. The CDR3 extends over 9 amino acids. From germline, CDR1 is SQVTM and CDR2 ANQGSEA. Trimming left V 8 bases short and J 3 bases short, with 4 bases between. The CDR3 DNA follows: TGCAGCCAAGACACTGAAGCTTTCTTT. Protein: CSQDTEAFF.

This clonotype was observed a few times. This chain uses TRBV28 with TRBJ1-1; D remains ambiguous. The CDR3 consists of 14 residues. V was pared by 3 bases and J by 1 base, with 9 bases between. Germline CDR1 and CDR2: MDHEN and SYDVKM. The CDR3 spells CASSFDPQNTEAFF. DNA of the CDR3: TGTGCCAGCAGTTTTGACCCCCAGAACACTGAAGCTTTCTTT.

The rearrangement links TRBV20-1 to TRBJ1-4; D may be TRBD1 (5 bases). V dropped 6 bases and J dropped 9 bases, with 11 bases sitting between them. The CDR3 contains 11 residues. The germline gives CDR1 DFQATT, CDR2 SNEGSKA (reference sequence). The DNA of the CDR3 is TGCAGTGCCGCAGGGAGGAAAAAACTGTTTTTT. This sequence encodes CSAAGRKKLFF.

The rearrangement links TRBV2 to TRBJ1-4, with D unclear. The ends were cut back, 5 bases at V and 1 base at J, with 14 bases in the middle. CDR1 SNHLY and CDR2 FYNNEI come from the germline V gene. This CDR3 comprises 16 residues. CDR3 residues: CASSPQRVLTNEKLFF. CDR3 DNA sequence: TGTGCCAGCAGTCCCCAGAGGGTTTTAACTAATGAAAAACTGTTTTTT.

This clonotype appeared a few times. CDR3 protein: CASSQSLGTEAFF. The CDR3, as DNA: TGCGCCAGCAGCCAATCCCTGGGGACTGAAGCTTTCTTT. The chain uses TRBV4-1 and TRBJ1-1; no clear D gene. The ends were cut back, 2 bases at V and 5 bases at J, with 9 bases in the middle. Per the germline V gene, CDR1 is MGHRA and CDR2 is YSYEKL. The CDR3 totals 13 residues.

This chain links TRBV20-1 with TRBJ2-7; D remains unclear. CDR1 DFQATT and CDR2 SNEGSKA come from the germline V gene (reference sequence). There are 13 residues in the CDR3. Trimming removed 6 bases from V and 0 bases from J, with 12 bases in between. Here the CDR3 DNA reads TGCAGTGCCGTGCCTAGGAGCTCCTACGAGCAGTACTTC. Amino acids: CSAVPRSSYEQYF.

The rearrangement joins TRBV24-1 to TRBJ2-7; 11 bases line up with TRBD2. Trimming cost V 4 bases and J 4 bases; bases outside gene matches: 5. CDR1 KGHDR and CDR2 SFDVKD come from the germline V gene. CDR3 length: 15 residues. The CDR3 reads CATSEPGLAAYEQYF. The CDR3 coding sequence is TGTGCCACCAGTGAACCGGGACTAGCGGCATACGAGCAGTACTTC.

This clonotype was observed many times. The chain couples TRBV29-1 to TRBJ2-5; a possible D gene is TRBD2 (5 bases). The V and J ends lost 4 bases and 4 bases respectively, with 19 bases between them. Germline CDR1 and CDR2: SQVTM and ANQGSEA. This CDR3 contains 15 residues. The CDR3 bases are TGCAGCGTTGTGCCAAAGCGGCAGGCGGGAGAGACCCAGTACTTC. Its protein product is CSVVPKRQAGETQYF.

The rearrangement uses TRBV11-2 and TRBJ1-5; D gene ambiguous. The CDR3 runs 13 residues. In germline, CDR1 is SGHAT, CDR2 FQNNGV. The ends were cut back, 2 bases at V and 5 bases at J, with 7 bases in the middle. CDR3 in amino acids: CASSLQFDQPQHF. CDR3 coding DNA: TGTGCCAGCAGCTTACAGTTTGATCAGCCCCAGCATTTT.

The rearrangement links TRBV19 to TRBJ2-7; possibly TRBD1 or TRBD2 for D (5 bases each). This CDR3 spans 16 amino acids. Trimming cost V 5 bases and J 2 bases, with 19 bases left between them. Germline V gives CDR1 LNHDA, CDR2 SQIVND (reference sequence). CDR3 loop: CASSPGTDVGAYEQYF. CDR3 sequence (DNA): TGTGCCAGTAGTCCCGGGACGGACGTAGGGGCCTACGAGCAGTACTTC.

The V gene is TRBV5-5, the J gene TRBJ1-4, with 9 bases aligning to TRBD1. This CDR3 has 15 amino acids. The V gene end was trimmed by 4 bases and the J gene end by 7 bases; junction bases not matched to a gene: 8. CDR1 SGHKS and CDR2 YYEKEE come from the germline V gene (reference sequence). The CDR3 coding sequence is TGTGCCAGCAGCGGGCAAGGGACAGGGAGTGAAAAACTGTTTTTT. It translates to CASSGQGTGSEKLFF.

A single count supports this clonotype. This chain uses TRBV12-3 or TRBV12-4 with TRBJ2-7; TRBD1 might be the D (8 bases). Deletions cut 6 bases from V and 6 bases from J, with 18 bases between. The CDR3 is made up of 14 amino acids. The CDR3 here is CASRGTGGGSEQYF. Here the CDR3 DNA reads TGTGCCAGCAGGGGGACAGGCGGGGGTAGCGAGCAGTACTTC.

The table lists this clonotype with a count of one. The rearrangement links TRBV9 to TRBJ1-2; D perhaps matches TRBD1 (6 bases). Trimming cost V 7 bases and J 6 bases, with 13 bases left between them. This CDR3 is built from 12 residues. Germline V gives CDR1 SGDLS, CDR2 YYNGEE. The CDR3 loop reads CASAGGRDGYTF. For the CDR3, the DNA is TGTGCCAGCGCTGGGGGGCGGGATGGCTACACCTTC.

The V and J genes are TRBV5-1 and TRBJ1-6; no clear D. With 5 bases removed from V and 0 bases from J, the gap between germline ends came to 9 bases. The CDR3 loop spans 15 amino acids. CDR1 and CDR2 (germline): SGHRS, YFSETQ. CDR3: CASREESSYNSPLHF. In DNA form, the CDR3 reads TGCGCCAGCAGGGAAGAGAGCTCCTATAATTCACCCCTCCACTTT.

This clonotype was seen more than once but under ten times. The chain has TRBV7-9 and TRBJ2-7; TRBD1 agrees at 8 bases. V lost 5 bases to trimming and J lost 2 bases; unmatched junction nucleotides: 17. The CDR3 spans 18 residues. CDR1 and CDR2 (germline): SEHNR, FQNEAQ (reference sequence). The CDR3 sequence: CASSPSLEERTGTYEQYF. CDR3 nucleotides: TGTGCCAGCAGCCCTAGCCTGGAAGAGCGGACAGGGACCTACGAGCAGTACTTC.

The chain joins TRBV12-3 or TRBV12-4 to TRBJ1-2, with 7 bases that match TRBD1. V lost 5 bases and J lost 4; bases outside the gene matches: 10. The CDR3 length is 15 residues. The CDR3 loop reads CASSLQQGSSYGYTF. The CDR3 DNA reads as TGTGCCAGCAGTCTACAACAGGGGAGTAGCTATGGCTACACCTTC.

The V gene is TRBV5-1, the J gene TRBJ1-6; 8 positions agree with TRBD1. The CDR3 is 15 amino acids. Germline V CDR1 and CDR2: SGHRS, YFSETQ. The V gene end was trimmed by 1 base and the J gene end by 7 bases; junction bases not matched to a gene: 4. The CDR3 sequence: CASSLKDRENSPLHF. CDR3 nucleotides: TGCGCCAGCAGCTTGAAGGACAGGGAGAATTCACCCCTCCACTTT.

There are many counts of this clonotype. V and J are TRBV10-3 and TRBJ1-5; D may be TRBD1 (6 bases). Germline V CDR1 and CDR2: ENHRY, SYGVKD. Trimming cost V 4 bases and J 4 bases, with 20 bases left between them. The CDR3 has 17 amino acids. The CDR3 is CAISVGYTGKMNQPQHF. CDR3 sequence (DNA): TGTGCCATCAGTGTGGGCTATACAGGGAAGATGAATCAGCCCCAGCATTTT.

V usage is TRBV12-3 or TRBV12-4 and J usage is TRBJ2-7; 8 nucleotides align to TRBD1. CDR3 length: 15 residues. J gave up 3 bases and V 3 bases, and 7 bases lay outside the gene matches. As DNA, the CDR3 is TGTGCCAGCAGTTTCGCAGGGGGCCCGGGCTACGAGCAGTACTTC. Protein sequence: CASSFAGGPGYEQYF.

This rearrangement joins TRBV6-5 to TRBJ1-3, with a tentative D call TRBD1 (5 bases). The V end lost 5 bases, the J end lost 2 bases, and 13 bases lay between the germline ends. The CDR3 has 15 amino acids. Germline CDR1 MNHEY, CDR2 SVGAGI. The CDR3: CASSPPRGAGNTIYF. CDR3 bases: TGTGCCAGCAGTCCTCCGAGGGGAGCTGGAAACACCATATATTTT.

V is TRBV5-5 and J is TRBJ2-7, with 8 positions matching TRBD2. Germline CDR1 and CDR2: SGHKS and YYEKEE (reference sequence). After removal of 0 bases from V and 2 bases from J, the junction contained 4 bases not matched to a gene. This CDR3 has 15 amino acids. DNA of the CDR3: TGTGCCAGCAGCTTGGGGAGCGGGGGTGCCTACGAGCAGTACTTC. Its protein is CASSLGSGGAYEQYF.

This clonotype was counted ten times or more. The gene calls are TRBV10-3 and TRBJ1-1; no clear D. Germline CDR1 reads ENHRY; CDR2 reads SYGVKD. The CDR3 is 13 residues long. The germline V and J ends were trimmed by 8 bases and 2 bases, with 12 bases remaining between them. CDR3 residues: CAIVEQPNTEAFF. CDR3 sequence (DNA): TGTGCCATCGTAGAACAGCCTAACACTGAAGCTTTCTTT.

The chain uses TRBV29-1 and TRBJ2-1, with a possible D match to TRBD1 (5 bases). Germline V gene lookup returns CDR1 SQVTM and CDR2 ANQGSEA. The CDR3 has 13 residues. Trimming cost V 6 bases and J 8 bases, with 17 bases left between them. CDR3 coding DNA: TGCAGCGTGGCCTCTCAGGGTGTGGATGAGCAGTTCTTC. Protein sequence: CSVASQGVDEQFF.

In regard to this clonotype: A much more abundant neighbour one base away suggests this may be a read error. CDR3 sequence (DNA): TGTGCCAGCAGTGACAGGAGGACCGGGGAGCTGCTTTTT. This translates into CASSDRRTGELLF. The chain joins TRBV2 to TRBJ2-2; weak D call: TRBD2 (5 bases). The CDR3 is 13 amino acids. The germline V gene has CDR1 SNHLY and CDR2 FYNNEI.

This clonotype has more than one count but fewer than ten. The chain links TRBV7-6 to TRBJ1-1; D is undetermined. The CDR3 extends over 13 amino acids. Germline V lookup: CDR1 SGHVS, CDR2 FNYEAQ. V was trimmed by 6 bases and J by 3 bases, leaving 11 bases between them. The CDR3 DNA follows: TGTGCCAGCAGGCCGGACCTCTACACTGAAGCTTTCTTT. Translation gives CASRPDLYTEAFF.

This clonotype was seen repeatedly, ten times or more. This rearrangement joins TRBV29-1 to TRBJ2-2; D is possibly TRBD1 (5 bases). Trimming took 3 bases from V and 1 from J, leaving 6 bases between them. The CDR3 is made up of 13 amino acids. Per germline, CDR1 SQVTM and CDR2 ANQGSEA. The CDR3 protein is CSVDRGNTGELFF. The CDR3 coding sequence is TGCAGCGTTGATAGGGGGAACACCGGGGAGCTGTTTTTT.

This clonotype was seen once. A much larger clone differs from this one at a single base, so this may be a read error. The rearrangement uses TRBV9 and TRBJ1-2; 7 bases are a match to TRBD1. The V gene end was trimmed by 4 bases and the J gene end by 6 bases; junction bases not matched to a gene: 9. The CDR3 loop spans 14 amino acids. Germline CDR1 and CDR2: SGDLS and YYNGEE. CDR3 bases: TGTGCCAGCAGCCCGAGGGACAGATTCCATGGCTACACCTTC. Translating it yields CASSPRDRFHGYTF.